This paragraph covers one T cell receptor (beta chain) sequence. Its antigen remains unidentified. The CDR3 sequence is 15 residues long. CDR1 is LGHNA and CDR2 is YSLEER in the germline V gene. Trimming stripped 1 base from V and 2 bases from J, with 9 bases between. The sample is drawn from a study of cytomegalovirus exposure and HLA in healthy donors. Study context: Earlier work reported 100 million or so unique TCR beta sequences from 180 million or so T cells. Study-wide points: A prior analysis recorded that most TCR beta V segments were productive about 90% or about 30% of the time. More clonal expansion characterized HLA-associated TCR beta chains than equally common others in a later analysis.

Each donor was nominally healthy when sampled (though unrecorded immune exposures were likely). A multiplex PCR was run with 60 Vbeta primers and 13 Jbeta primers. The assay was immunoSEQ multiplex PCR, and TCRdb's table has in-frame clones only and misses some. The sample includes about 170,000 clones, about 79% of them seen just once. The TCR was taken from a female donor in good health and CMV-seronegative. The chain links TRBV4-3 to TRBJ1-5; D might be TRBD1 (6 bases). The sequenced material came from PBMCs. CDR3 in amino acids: CASSQGAGGNQPQHF. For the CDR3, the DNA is TGCGCCAGCAGCCAAGGGGCAGGGGGCAATCAGCCCCAGCATTTT.